This TCR beta chain was documented in a study of sequential checkpoint blockade in melanoma. The treatment is: randomized to nivolumab then ipilimumab (arm A) or the reverse (arm B). None of the patients previously received DNA-damaging chemotherapy. This CDR3 has 14 amino acids. V was clipped by 3 bases and J by 6 bases; unmatched bases: 7. Germline V gene data show CDR1 as SGHNT and CDR2 as YENEEA. Generated by immunoSEQ multiplex PCR, the TCRdb table keeps only in-frame clones and is missing some. The sample has around 7,000 clones; 20% to 25% are singletons. This clone is medium-sized (0.01 to 0.1%) by share.

This chain connects TRBV11-3 to TRBJ1-1; 7 bases fit TRBD1. The receptor was derived from a human donor with melanoma. The sample consisted of tumor tissue (inferred from file names), taken from a patient given nivolumab and ipilimumab in sequence. DNA for the CDR3: TGTGCCAGCAGCTTCGTGCAGGGGGTGTCTGAAGCTTTCTTT. Protein sequence: CASSFVQGVSEAFF.